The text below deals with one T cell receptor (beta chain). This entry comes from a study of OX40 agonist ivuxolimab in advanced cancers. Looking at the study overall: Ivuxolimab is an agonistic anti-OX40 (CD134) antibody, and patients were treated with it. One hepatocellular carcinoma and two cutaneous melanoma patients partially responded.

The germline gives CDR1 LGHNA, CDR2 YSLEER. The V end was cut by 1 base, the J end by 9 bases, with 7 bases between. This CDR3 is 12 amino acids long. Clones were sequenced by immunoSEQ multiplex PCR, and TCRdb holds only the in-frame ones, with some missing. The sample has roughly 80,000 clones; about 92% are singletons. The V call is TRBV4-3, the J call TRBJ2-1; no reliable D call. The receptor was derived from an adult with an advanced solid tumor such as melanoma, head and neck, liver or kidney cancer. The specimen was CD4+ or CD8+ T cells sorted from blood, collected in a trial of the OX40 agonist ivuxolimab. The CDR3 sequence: CASSQGTGEQFF. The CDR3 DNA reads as TGCGCCAGCAGCCAAGGGACCGGTGAGCAGTTCTTC.